The 28 T cell receptor beta chains below come from one sample, sequenced in a study of T-cell memory formation after mild COVID-19 (dated by TCRdb to about 2021). Library generation was performed with 5' RACE. Sequencing took place on an Illumina NovaSeq 6000. TCRdb applied fastp at Q25 and MiXCR to the public reads, then kept only in-frame beta chains. All rows with the same CDR3 protein become a single entry with the most common DNA and genes. The sample contains about 240,000 distinct CDR3 sequences, approximately 10% of them found a single time. 22% of the sample is held by the ten biggest clonotypes. The material sequenced was PBMCs or a T cell subset sorted from them (not recorded which). All receptors derive from a man aged 18 to 29 who had mild COVID-19 (a few samples of this study predate the infection). The sample titles of this study are shuffled in the database, so cell type and time point are left out; the donor was told from shared clones.

In this sample, this clonotype turned up a few times. The rearrangement uses TRBV6-1 and TRBJ1-5; D remains ambiguous. V shed 1 base and J shed 4 bases, with 11 bases lying between them. CDR1 and CDR2 (germline): MNHNS, SASEGT. The CDR3 has 15 amino acids. This CDR3 reads CASSEGGLVNQPQHF. In nucleotides, the CDR3 is TGTGCCAGCAGTGAAGGAGGGTTGGTGAATCAGCCCCAGCATTTT.

The CDR3, as DNA: TGCGCCAGCAGCCAAGGTGATTGGGACTACTCCGTCACAGATACGCAGTATTTT. Translation gives CASSQGDWDYSVTDTQYF. J is TRBJ2-3 and V is TRBV4-1, with 7 bases identical to TRBD2. Germline trimming cut 1 base from V and 2 bases from J; bases unmatched to any gene: 12. Germline loops: CDR1 MGHRA, CDR2 YSYEKL. This CDR3 has 18 residues.

This clonotype was counted many times. The chain recombines TRBV6-2 or TRBV6-3 with TRBJ2-5; 9 bases line up with TRBD2. The junction had 11 bases not matched to a gene; V was cut back by 2 bases and J by 4 bases. CDR3 size: 17 residues. The germline gives CDR1 MNHEY, CDR2 SVGEGT. The CDR3 sequence is CASSYDGSGGWAETQYF. CDR3 in DNA: TGTGCCAGCAGTTACGACGGTAGCGGGGGTTGGGCAGAGACCCAGTACTTC.

This clonotype was counted ten times or more. The chain links TRBV5-1 to TRBJ2-3, with TRBD1 matching 9 bases. The CDR3 is 15 residues long. The V and J ends lost 1 base and 1 base, in that order; junction bases with no gene match: 1. CDR1 and CDR2 from the germline V gene are SGHRS and YFSETQ. As DNA, the CDR3 is TGCGCCAGCAGCTTGCGGACAGGGGGCACAGATACGCAGTATTTT. Its protein is CASSLRTGGTDTQYF.

This clonotype was counted between two and nine times. This chain connects TRBV3-1 to TRBJ2-3, with D perhaps TRBD1 or TRBD2 (6 bases each). This CDR3 comprises 14 residues. V lost 4 bases, J lost 5 bases, and 13 bases lay in between. Germline values: CDR1 LGHDT, CDR2 YNNKEL (reference sequence). The CDR3 sequence is CASSLLRGEDTQYF. As DNA, the CDR3 is TGTGCCAGCAGCCTACTTAGGGGGGAAGATACGCAGTATTTT.

A few counts support this clonotype. This sequence joins TRBV6-6 and TRBJ2-3, with D unclear. This CDR3 contains 11 residues. Trimming pared 7 bases from V and 6 bases from J, leaving 8 bases between. CDR1 and CDR2 from the germline V gene are MNHNY and SVGAGI (reference sequence). The CDR3 region is CASITSDTQYF. Written as DNA, the CDR3 is TGTGCCAGCATCACCTCGGATACGCAGTATTTT.

This clonotype was found a few times. The CDR3 sequence is CASSSTVGSTDTQYF. The CDR3 coding sequence is TGTGCCAGCAGTTCCACAGTGGGTAGCACAGATACGCAGTATTTT. The chain carries TRBV7-2 and TRBJ2-3; D not certain. CDR3 size: 15 residues. From germline, CDR1 is SGHTA and CDR2 FQGNSA. Trimming pared 6 bases from V and 0 bases from J, leaving 13 bases between.

In this sample, this clonotype turned up many times. This rearrangement joins TRBV15 to TRBJ2-1; D call uncertain. CDR1 LNHNV and CDR2 YYDKDF come from the germline V gene (reference sequence). The ends were cut back, 0 bases at V and 4 bases at J, with 19 bases in the middle. The CDR3 has 18 amino acids. DNA for the CDR3: TGTGCCACCAGCAGAGAGTCGTGGGCTAGACAACGATACAATGAGCAGTTCTTC. It translates to CATSRESWARQRYNEQFF.

This clonotype has only a few counts. The chain employs TRBV10-3 and TRBJ2-2; TRBD1 is a possible D gene (6 bases). Germline values: CDR1 ENHRY, CDR2 SYGVKD. The CDR3 loop spans 16 amino acids. The V end lost 2 bases, the J end lost 3 bases, and 13 bases lay between the germline ends. The CDR3 nucleotides read TGTGCCATCAGTGAGCCGGCAGGGGTGGACACCGGGGAGCTGTTTTTT. Protein: CAISEPAGVDTGELFF.

V gene TRBV12-3 or TRBV12-4 combines with J gene TRBJ1-1; D is uncertain. This CDR3 is 13 amino acids long. V was cut by 7 bases and J by 0 bases, with 9 bases left in between. CDR3 bases: TGTGCCAGCAACGTCGGCTTGAACACTGAAGCTTTCTTT. Its translation: CASNVGLNTEAFF.

This clonotype has ten or more counts. This chain links TRBV7-9 with TRBJ2-1; D unclear. CDR3 size: 12 residues. Germline CDR1 is SEHNR and CDR2 is FQNEAQ (reference sequence). V was clipped by 1 base and J by 5 bases, with 3 bases between them. The CDR3 region has the DNA TGTGCCAGCAGCTTAGATCACAATGAGCAGTTCTTC. Residues: CASSLDHNEQFF.

CDR3: CASSLFDSMNTEAFF. In DNA, the CDR3 is TGCGCCAGCAGCTTGTTTGACAGCATGAACACTGAAGCTTTCTTT. The chain links TRBV5-1 to TRBJ1-1; possibly TRBD1 for D (5 bases). The CDR3 covers 15 residues. Deletions cut 1 base from V and 0 bases from J, with 10 bases between. Per germline, CDR1 SGHRS and CDR2 YFSETQ.

This sequence joins TRBV12-3 or TRBV12-4 and TRBJ1-2; D is unresolved. Trimming took off 3 bases at V and 6 bases at J, with 8 bases between the two ends. This CDR3 has 12 residues. The CDR3 loop is CASSLKPDGYTF. The CDR3 coding sequence is TGTGCCAGCAGTTTGAAACCAGATGGCTACACCTTC.

This clonotype came up a few times. The V gene is TRBV15, the J gene TRBJ2-7; TRBD1 matches 12 bases. This CDR3 is 14 amino acids long. Trimming cost V 8 bases and J 7 bases; bases outside gene matches: 9. Germline CDR1 is LNHNV and CDR2 is YYDKDF (reference sequence). CDR3 amino acids: CATGRDRGRGEQYF. In DNA form, the CDR3 reads TGTGCCACCGGGCGGGACAGGGGGCGCGGGGAGCAGTACTTC.

This clonotype has only a few counts. CDR3 loop: CASSVVTGGPGEQFF. The CDR3 DNA is TGTGCCAGCAGCGTAGTCACGGGGGGGCCAGGTGAGCAGTTCTTC. The chain couples TRBV9 to TRBJ2-1; 8 nucleotides line up with TRBD2. From germline, CDR1 is SGDLS and CDR2 YYNGEE. V was clipped by 0 bases and J by 9 bases; unmatched bases: 8. The CDR3 contains 15 residues.

This clonotype occurred a few times. The V and J genes are TRBV7-2 and TRBJ2-3, with D hard to call. Per the germline V gene, CDR1 is SGHTA and CDR2 is FQGNSA. Trimming stripped 2 bases from V and 6 bases from J, with 9 bases between. CDR3 length equals 13 residues. This CDR3 is CASSLIRTDTQYF. The CDR3 DNA follows: TGTGCCAGCAGCTTAATCCGTACGGATACGCAGTATTTT.

At least ten counts were recorded for this clonotype. This chain links TRBV7-6 with TRBJ2-7; D might be TRBD1 (5 bases). The CDR3 totals 13 residues. Germline loops: CDR1 SGHVS, CDR2 FNYEAQ. Trimming stripped 5 bases from V and 3 bases from J, with 11 bases between. The CDR3, as DNA: TGTGCCAGCAGCCCAGCCGACAGCTACGAGCAGTACTTC. Protein: CASSPADSYEQYF.

A few counts support this clonotype. This chain joins TRBV5-6 and TRBJ2-7, with D unresolved. The V gene lost 0 bases and the J gene lost 7 bases, with 5 bases spanning the gap. Germline V lookup: CDR1 SGHDT, CDR2 YYEEEE. The CDR3 runs to 11 residues. The CDR3 DNA sequence: TGTGCCAGCAGCTTGGATCGGGAGCAGTACGTC. Protein product: CASSLDREQYV.

The chain joins TRBV3-1 to TRBJ1-4, with 7 bases fitting TRBD1. V was clipped by 1 base and J by 8 bases; unmatched bases: 4. The CDR3 has 14 residues. The germline V gene encodes CDR1 LGHDT and CDR2 YNNKEL (reference sequence). CDR3 sequence reads: CASSQVGTEEKLFF. DNA for the CDR3: TGTGCCAGCAGCCAAGTAGGGACAGAGGAAAAACTGTTTTTT. Filled out from reference TRBV3-1 and TRBJ1-4, the complete variable domain reads DTAVSQTPKYLVTQMGNDKSIKCEQNLGHDTMYWYKQDSKKFLKIMFSYNNKELIINETVPNRFSPKSPDKAHLNLHINSLELGDSAVYFCASSQVGTEEKLFFGSGTQLSVL.

A few counts support this clonotype. The chain couples TRBV20-1 to TRBJ2-7; 13 bases agree with TRBD2. This CDR3 contains 15 residues. CDR1 DFQATT and CDR2 SNEGSKA come from the germline V gene (reference sequence). V trimming: 6 bases; J trimming: 3 bases; junction bases outside the gene matches: 8. CDR3 amino acids: CSAPSRTSGSYEQYF. The CDR3 DNA follows: TGCAGTGCCCCATCCCGGACTAGCGGGAGCTACGAGCAGTACTTC.

This clonotype was seen ten or more times. The J gene is TRBJ2-3, the V gene TRBV7-9; D possibly corresponds to TRBD2 (5 bases). The CDR3 extends over 14 amino acids. Trimming shortened V by 1 base and J by 2 bases, and 7 bases separated the two germline ends. CDR1 is SEHNR, CDR2 FQNEAQ, per germline (reference sequence). CDR3 sequence: CASSLVDYTDTQYF. In DNA form, the CDR3 reads TGTGCCAGCAGCTTAGTTGACTACACAGATACGCAGTATTTT.

A few counts support this clonotype. The V and J genes are TRBV24-1 and TRBJ1-4; D may be TRBD1 (6 bases). Trimming cost V 7 bases and J 8 bases, with 16 bases left between them. This CDR3 comprises 14 residues. CDR1 and CDR2 (germline): KGHDR, SFDVKD. CDR3 nucleotide sequence: TGTGCCACCAGCACCGGGACAACCGGCGAAAAACTGTTTTTT. Its translation is CATSTGTTGEKLFF.

This clonotype has just a few counts. The chain has TRBV29-1 and TRBJ1-5; TRBD1 is a possible D gene (6 bases). V was trimmed by 6 bases and J by 3 bases, leaving 15 bases between them. The germline V gene has CDR1 SQVTM and CDR2 ANQGSEA. The length of the CDR3 is 14 residues. The CDR3 nucleotides read TGCAGCGTGACCATCACAGGGTCCAATCAGCCCCAGCATTTT. This encodes CSVTITGSNQPQHF.

The chain couples TRBV20-1 to TRBJ1-1; perhaps TRBD1 as D (6 bases). The CDR3 is 15 amino acids. Germline assignment: CDR1 DFQATT and CDR2 SNEGSKA (reference sequence). Trimming left V 0 bases short and J 2 bases short, with 13 bases between. This chain's CDR3 is CSARDSGRGNTEAFF. The CDR3 DNA reads TGCAGTGCTAGAGATTCGGGCAGGGGAAACACTGAAGCTTTCTTT.

V gene TRBV7-2 combines with J gene TRBJ1-4; unclear D gene. Germline CDR1 and CDR2: SGHTA and FQGNSA. The germline V and J ends were trimmed by 2 bases and 4 bases, with 8 bases remaining between them. The CDR3 runs 14 residues. Written as DNA, the CDR3 is TGTGCCAGCAGCTTACGGAGAAATAATGAAAAACTGTTTTTT. The encoded protein is CASSLRRNNEKLFF.

At least ten counts were recorded for this clonotype. The chain uses TRBV7-2 and TRBJ1-1, with a weak D call TRBD1 (5 bases). Trimming left V 4 bases short and J 4 bases short, with 19 bases between. This CDR3 contains 16 residues. Germline loops: CDR1 SGHTA, CDR2 FQGNSA. The CDR3 loop is CASSYDGRGSGTEAFF. In DNA form, the CDR3 reads TGTGCCAGCAGCTATGACGGACGGGGGAGCGGCACTGAAGCTTTCTTT.

The genes are TRBV6-6 and TRBJ1-5; D call uncertain. Germline V lookup: CDR1 MNHNY, CDR2 SVGAGI (reference sequence). CDR3 length: 16 residues. V was clipped by 0 bases and J by 0 bases, with 9 bases between them. CDR3 coding DNA: TGTGCCAGCAGTTACTCCAGACGGGCTAGCAATCAGCCCCAGCATTTT. Amino acid sequence: CASSYSRRASNQPQHF.

The rearrangement joins TRBV7-2 to TRBJ2-5, with D possibly TRBD2 on 5 matching bases. Trimming took 5 bases from V and 5 from J, leaving 12 bases between them. The CDR3 runs to 13 residues. CDR1 and CDR2 from the germline V gene are SGHTA and FQGNSA. CDR3 protein: CASSRERRETQYF. The CDR3 nucleotides read TGTGCCAGCAGCAGGGAGCGCCGGGAGACCCAGTACTTC.